Included here is one T cell receptor beta chain sequence, with context. Sequencing used immunoSEQ multiplex PCR; TCRdb keeps in-frame clones, though not all of them. Counted here are 250,000 to 300,000 clones, around 80% occurring once; the ten biggest clones make up about an eighth. The data were taken from a study of control samples from healthy donors and cancer patients. The germline V gene encodes CDR1 MDHEN and CDR2 SYDVKM. J was trimmed by 0 bases and V by 8 bases; bases with no gene match: 11. This CDR3 has 18 amino acids. The rearrangement links TRBV28 to TRBJ2-1; 12 bases agree with TRBD2. The TCR originated in a woman aged 55-75 years with lung cancer. The sequenced sample consisted of PBMCs. The CDR3 loop is CASCGTSGRQSSYNEQFF. CDR3 sequence (DNA): TGTGCCAGCTGCGGAACTAGCGGGAGGCAGAGCTCCTACAATGAGCAGTTCTTC.